This T cell receptor (beta chain) was documented in a study of graft-versus-host responses after intestinal transplantation. General study results and limits: Early post-transplant falls in HvG clones accompanied the peak levels of circulating GvH clones. Recipient marrow showed GvH clones, some seen first in ileum or blood.

This clone was counted once. What it binds is unknown. Measured with immunoSEQ multiplex PCR; TCRdb has only the in-frame clones, and not every one. This table holds approximately 70,000 clones, about 89% found once. Sequenced here: unstimulated CD8+ T cells sorted from spleen or lymph node cells, sampled before intestinal transplant. This receptor was identified in a human donor who received an intestinal transplant.

CDR3 sequence reads: CASSQAPDRENTGELFF. CDR3 DNA sequence: TGCGCCAGCAGCCAAGCGCCGGACAGGGAGAACACCGGGGAGCTGTTTTTT. The rearrangement uses TRBV4-1 and TRBJ2-2; 8 bases line up with TRBD1. Germline V lookup: CDR1 MGHRA, CDR2 YSYEKL. V shed 1 base, J shed 1 base, and the junction held 5 bases outside the gene matches. CDR3 length: 17 amino acids.